This note documents a single T cell receptor beta chain sequence. The data are from a study of blood T cell repertoires in COVID-19. The CDR3 loop spans 14 amino acids. Data came from immunoSEQ multiplex PCR; TCRdb stores just in-frame clones and leaves some out. The data contain 220,000 or so clones, roughly 84% of them singletons. This TCR was recovered from a woman between 40 and 55 years old who had recovered from COVID-19. The chain couples TRBV21-1 to TRBJ1-4; the table's D call TRBD1 went unverified against the DNA. TRBV21-1 is a pseudogene segment. Sequencing was carried out using PBMCs or T cells enriched from blood (not recorded which). The CDR3 reads CASRRGTGDEKLFF. The CDR3 bases are TGTGCCAGCAGGAGAGGGACAGGGGACGAAAAACTGTTTTTT.